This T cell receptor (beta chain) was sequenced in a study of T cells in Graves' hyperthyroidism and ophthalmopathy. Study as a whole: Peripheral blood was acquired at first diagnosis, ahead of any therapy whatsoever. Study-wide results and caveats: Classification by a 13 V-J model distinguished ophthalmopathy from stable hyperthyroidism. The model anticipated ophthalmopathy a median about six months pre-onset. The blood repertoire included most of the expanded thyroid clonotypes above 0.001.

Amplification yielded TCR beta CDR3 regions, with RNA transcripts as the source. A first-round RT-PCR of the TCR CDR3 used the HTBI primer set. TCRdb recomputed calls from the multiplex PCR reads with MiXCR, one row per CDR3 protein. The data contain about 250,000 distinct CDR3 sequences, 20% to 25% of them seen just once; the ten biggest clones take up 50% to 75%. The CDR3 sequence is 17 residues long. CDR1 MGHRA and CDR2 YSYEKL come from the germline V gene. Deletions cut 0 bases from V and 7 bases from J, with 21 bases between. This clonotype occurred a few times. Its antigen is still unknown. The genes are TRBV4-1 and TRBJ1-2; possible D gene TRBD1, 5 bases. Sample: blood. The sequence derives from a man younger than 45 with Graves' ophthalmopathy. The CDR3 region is CASSQERVRVRRGGYTF. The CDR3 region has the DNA TGCGCCAGCAGCCAAGAGAGGGTCAGGGTGAGGAGGGGTGGCTACACCTTC.